What follows describes a single TCR beta chain. Antigen specificity is unknown. The sample originates from a study of T cell responses to AZD1222 COVID-19 vaccine. General study points: Regions 160-218 and 743-854 held dominance among vaccine-associated CD4 TCRs, which spanned spike. Among spike-specific TCRs, nearly half reportedly target unmutated variant regions. Seropositive at baseline were only 5 to 7 AZD1222 recipients. Females outnumbered males among donors, who were mostly white British; clonal diversity was possibly underestimated.

Profiling relied on immunoSEQ multiplex PCR, and the TCRdb table lists in-frame clones only, not all of them. Of 140,000 to 150,000 clones listed, 75% to 90% were seen once; the top ten hold around 1.6%. The CDR3 covers 14 residues. Germline-derived CDR1 and CDR2 are LGHNA and YNFKEQ. V was cut by 2 bases and J by 3 bases, with 10 bases left in between. The sequencing here drew on peripheral blood, taken on day 0 of AZD1222 vaccination. The TCR originated in an adult in good health. This chain joins TRBV4-2 and TRBJ1-2; D uncertain. The CDR3 protein is CASSQHGIDYGYTF. The CDR3 DNA follows: TGTGCCAGCAGCCAACACGGAATCGACTATGGCTACACCTTC.